What follows are 7 T cell receptor beta chains derived from one specimen sequenced in a study of blood T cell repertoires in COVID-19. The assay was immunoSEQ multiplex PCR, and TCRdb's table has in-frame clones only and misses some. Of 300,000 to 350,000 clones in the sample, approximately 91% were seen once. The sequencing input was PBMCs or T cells enriched from blood (not recorded which). The receptors derive from a young woman who had been exposed to COVID-19.

V gene TRBV5-1 combines with J gene TRBJ2-2, with 9 bases aligning to TRBD1. CDR1 is SGHRS, CDR2 YFSETQ, per germline. This CDR3 spans 15 amino acids. After removal of 4 bases from V and 1 base from J, the junction contained 2 bases not matched to a gene. In nucleotides, the CDR3 is TGCGCCAGCAGCGCGGGACAGGGGAACACCGGGGAGCTGTTTTTT. Its protein product is CASSAGQGNTGELFF.

The rearrangement uses TRBV11-2 and TRBJ2-7; TRBD2 agrees at 11 bases. The V gene's germline CDR1 is SGHAT and CDR2 FQNNGV. Unmatched junction bases numbered 15, after V lost 8 bases and J lost 0 bases. The CDR3 contains 18 residues. CDR3 nucleotide sequence: TGTGCCAGCCTTGGCATAGGACTAGCGGGCCCCAGCTCCTACGAGCAGTACTTC. Translation: CASLGIGLAGPSSYEQYF.

The chain uses TRBV29-1 and TRBJ1-1; no firm D call. The CDR3 has 13 amino acids. Germline V gives CDR1 SQVTM, CDR2 ANQGSEA. V dropped 7 bases and J dropped 6 bases, with 18 bases sitting between them. The CDR3: CSGQEFLDAEAFF. CDR3 nucleotides: TGCAGCGGGCAGGAATTCCTCGACGCTGAAGCTTTCTTT.

This clone came up a few times. The chain uses TRBV2 and TRBJ2-1, with 8 bases identical to TRBD2. CDR1 and CDR2 (germline): SNHLY, FYNNEI. There are 15 residues in the CDR3. V shed 6 bases, J shed 8 bases, and the junction held 12 bases outside the gene matches. This chain's CDR3 is CASRRREGLGDEQFF. As DNA, the CDR3 is TGTGCCAGCAGGAGACGGGAGGGGCTTGGCGATGAGCAGTTCTTC.

This chain links TRBV30 with TRBJ1-5; D is ambiguous. CDR3 length: 14 residues. Trimming took 2 bases from V and 0 from J, leaving 8 bases between them. CDR1 GTSNPN and CDR2 SVGIG come from the germline V gene (reference sequence). In nucleotides, the CDR3 is TGTGCCTGGAGTATAGACACTAGCAATCAGCCCCAGCATTTT. Translated: CAWSIDTSNQPQHF.

The V gene is TRBV30, the J gene TRBJ2-7; TRBD2 matches at 9 bases. Germline values: CDR1 GTSNPN, CDR2 SVGIG (reference sequence). The V and J ends lost 2 bases and 2 bases, in that order; junction bases with no gene match: 10. CDR3 size: 16 residues. CDR3 sequence reads: CAWSIWASGATYEQYF. The DNA for the CDR3 is TGTGCCTGGAGTATATGGGCTAGCGGGGCGACCTACGAGCAGTACTTC.

The genes are TRBV7-8 and TRBJ1-6, with D perhaps TRBD1 (6 bases). The length of the CDR3 is 13 residues. V was pared by 2 bases and J by 10 bases, with 9 bases between. The germline gives CDR1 SGHVS, CDR2 FQNEAQ. In DNA form, the CDR3 reads TGTGCCAGCAGCTTACAGACAGGATCACCCCTCCACTTT. Encoded protein: CASSLQTGSPLHF.